The present T cell receptor (beta chain) was sequenced within a study of control samples from healthy donors and cancer patients. Sequencing was performed with immunoSEQ multiplex PCR; in TCRdb, only in-frame clones are kept and a portion is missing. Altogether tens of thousands of clones are present, more than 75% being singletons, with the ten largest covering about a tenth. Germline V gene lookup returns CDR1 GTSNPN and CDR2 SVGIG (reference sequence). The CDR3 spans 12 residues. Trimming took off 4 bases at V and 0 bases at J, with 6 bases between the two ends. The receptor's source is a woman aged 55-69 years with lung cancer. The J gene is TRBJ1-2, the V gene TRBV30; perhaps TRBD1 as D (5 bases). Sequenced material: PBMCs. In nucleotides, the CDR3 is TGTGCCTGGACGGGGCCTAACTATGGCTACACCTTC. Protein sequence: CAWTGPNYGYTF.